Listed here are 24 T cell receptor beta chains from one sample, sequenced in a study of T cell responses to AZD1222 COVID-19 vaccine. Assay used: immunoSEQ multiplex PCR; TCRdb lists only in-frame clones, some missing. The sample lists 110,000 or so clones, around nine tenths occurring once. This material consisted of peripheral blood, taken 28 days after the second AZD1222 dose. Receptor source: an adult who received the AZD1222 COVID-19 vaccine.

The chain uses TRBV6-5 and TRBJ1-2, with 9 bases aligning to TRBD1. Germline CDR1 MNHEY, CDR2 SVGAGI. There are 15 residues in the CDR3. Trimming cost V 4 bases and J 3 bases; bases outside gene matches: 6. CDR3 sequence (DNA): TGTGCCAGCAGTTCAACAGGGGGCTACGACTATGGCTACACCTTC. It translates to CASSSTGGYDYGYTF.

The CDR3 loop reads CASSHLQAGAAPREQYF. The CDR3 bases are TGTGCCAGCAGCCACCTCCAAGCGGGAGCCGCGCCGCGAGAGCAGTACTTC. This chain uses TRBV28 with TRBJ2-7; 8 positions agree with TRBD2. Trimming at V came to 6 bases and at J to 7 bases, leaving 20 bases not matched to a gene. The CDR3 contains 17 residues. Germline-derived CDR1 and CDR2 are MDHEN and SYDVKM.

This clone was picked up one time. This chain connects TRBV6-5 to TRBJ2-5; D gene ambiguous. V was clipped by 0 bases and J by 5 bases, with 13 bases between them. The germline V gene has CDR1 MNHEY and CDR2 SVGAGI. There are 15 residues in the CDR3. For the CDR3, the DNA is TGTGCCAGCAGTTACTCGATCCGAAGCCTGGAGACCCAGTACTTC. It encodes CASSYSIRSLETQYF.

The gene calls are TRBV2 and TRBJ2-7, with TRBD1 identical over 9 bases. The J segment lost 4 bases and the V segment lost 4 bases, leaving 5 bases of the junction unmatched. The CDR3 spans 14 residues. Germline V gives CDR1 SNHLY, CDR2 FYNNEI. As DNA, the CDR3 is TGTGCCAGCAGTGGTTACAGGGGGCCGTACGAGCAGTACTTC. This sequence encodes CASSGYRGPYEQYF. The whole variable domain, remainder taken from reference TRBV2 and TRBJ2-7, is EPEVTQTPSHQVTQMGQEVILRCVPISNHLYFYWYRQILGQKVEFLVSFYNNEISEKSEIFDDQFSVERPDGSNFTLKIRSTKLEDSAMYFCASSGYRGPYEQYFGPGTRLTVT.

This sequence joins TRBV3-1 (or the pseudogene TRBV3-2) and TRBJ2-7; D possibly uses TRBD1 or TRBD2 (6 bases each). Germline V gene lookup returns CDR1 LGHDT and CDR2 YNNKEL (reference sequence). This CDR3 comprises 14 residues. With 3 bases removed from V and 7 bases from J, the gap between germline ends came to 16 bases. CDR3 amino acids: CASSHLLGGGEQYF. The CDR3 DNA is TGTGCCAGCAGCCACCTACTAGGAGGGGGGGAGCAGTACTTC.

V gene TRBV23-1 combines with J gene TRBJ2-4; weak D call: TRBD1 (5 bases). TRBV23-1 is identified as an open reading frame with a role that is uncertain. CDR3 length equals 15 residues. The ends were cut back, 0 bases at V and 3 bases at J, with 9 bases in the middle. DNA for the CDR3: TGCGCCAGCAGTCAATCGTGGGGCAGCAAAAACATTCAGTACTTC. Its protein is CASSQSWGSKNIQYF.

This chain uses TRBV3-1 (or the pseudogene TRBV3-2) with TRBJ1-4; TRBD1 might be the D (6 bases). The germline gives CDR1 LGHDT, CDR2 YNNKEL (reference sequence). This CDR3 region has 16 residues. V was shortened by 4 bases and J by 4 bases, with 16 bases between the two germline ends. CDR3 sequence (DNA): TGTGCCAGCAGCCCCCGGACGGGGGGGCTTAATGAAAAACTGTTTTTT. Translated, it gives CASSPRTGGLNEKLFF.

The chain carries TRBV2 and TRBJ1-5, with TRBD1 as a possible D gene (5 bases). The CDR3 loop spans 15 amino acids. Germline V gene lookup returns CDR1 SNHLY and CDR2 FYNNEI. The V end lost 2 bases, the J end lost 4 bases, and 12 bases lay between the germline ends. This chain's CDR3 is CASSENQGGNQPQHF. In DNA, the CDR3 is TGTGCCAGCAGTGAAAATCAGGGTGGAAATCAGCCCCAGCATTTT.

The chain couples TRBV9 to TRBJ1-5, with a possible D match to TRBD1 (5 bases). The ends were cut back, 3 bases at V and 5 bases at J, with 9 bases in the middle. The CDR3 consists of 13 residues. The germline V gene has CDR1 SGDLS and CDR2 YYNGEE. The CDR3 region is CASSAGADQPQHF. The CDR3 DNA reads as TGTGCCAGCAGCGCCGGGGCCGATCAGCCCCAGCATTTT.

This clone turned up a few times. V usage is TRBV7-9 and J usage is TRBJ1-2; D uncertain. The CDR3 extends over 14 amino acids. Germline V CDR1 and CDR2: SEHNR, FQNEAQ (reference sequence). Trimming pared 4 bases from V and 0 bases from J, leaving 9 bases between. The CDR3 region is CASSSRASNYGYTF. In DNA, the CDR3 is TGTGCCAGCAGCTCTAGGGCCTCTAACTATGGCTACACCTTC.

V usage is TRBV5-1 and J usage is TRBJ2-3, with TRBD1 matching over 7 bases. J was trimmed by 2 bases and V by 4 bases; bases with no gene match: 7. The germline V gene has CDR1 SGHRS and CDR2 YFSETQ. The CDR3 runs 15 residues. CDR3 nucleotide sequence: TGCGCCAGCAGCCGAGACAGGGCGTTCACAGATACGCAGTATTTT. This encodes CASSRDRAFTDTQYF. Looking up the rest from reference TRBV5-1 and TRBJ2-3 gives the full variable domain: KAGVTQTPRYLIKTRGQQVTLSCSPISGHRSVSWYQQTPGQGLQFLFEYFSETQRNKGNFPGRFSGRQFSNSRSEMNVSTLELGDSALYLCASSRDRAFTDTQYFGPGTRLTVL.

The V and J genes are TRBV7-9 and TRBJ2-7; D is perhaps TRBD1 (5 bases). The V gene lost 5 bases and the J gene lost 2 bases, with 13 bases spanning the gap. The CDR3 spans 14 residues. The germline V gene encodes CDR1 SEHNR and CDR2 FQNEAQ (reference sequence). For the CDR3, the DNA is TGTGCCAGCAGCGCTCAGACAGTTACCTACGAGCAGTACTTC. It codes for CASSAQTVTYEQYF.

The CDR3 sequence is CASSLVDTDTQYF. The CDR3 DNA reads as TGTGCCAGCAGCTTGGTGGACACAGATACGCAGTATTTT. The chain joins TRBV5-6 to TRBJ2-3; D remains unclear. The V gene's germline CDR1 is SGHDT and CDR2 YYEEEE. Between the trimmed V and J ends, which lost 0 bases and 2 bases, there was a span of 4 bases. The CDR3 extends over 13 amino acids.

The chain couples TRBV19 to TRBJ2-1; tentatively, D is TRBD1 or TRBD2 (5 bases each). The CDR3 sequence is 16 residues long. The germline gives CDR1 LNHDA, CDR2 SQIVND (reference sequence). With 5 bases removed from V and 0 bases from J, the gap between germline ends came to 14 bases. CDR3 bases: TGTGCCAGTAGTCTCCTCGGGACCAGCTCCTACAATGAGCAGTTCTTC. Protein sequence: CASSLLGTSSYNEQFF.

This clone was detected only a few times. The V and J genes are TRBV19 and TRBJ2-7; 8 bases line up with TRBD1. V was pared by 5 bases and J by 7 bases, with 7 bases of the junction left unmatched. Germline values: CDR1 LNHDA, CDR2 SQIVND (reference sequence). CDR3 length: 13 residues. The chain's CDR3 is CASSRSGGMEQYF. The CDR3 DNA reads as TGTGCCAGTAGTCGCTCAGGGGGCATGGAGCAGTACTTC.

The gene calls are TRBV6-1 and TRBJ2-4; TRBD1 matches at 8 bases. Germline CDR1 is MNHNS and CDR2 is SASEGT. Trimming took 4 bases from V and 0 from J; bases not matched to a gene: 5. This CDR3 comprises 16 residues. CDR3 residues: CASSVDRGLAKNIQYF. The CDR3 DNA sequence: TGTGCCAGCAGTGTCGACAGGGGTTTAGCCAAAAACATTCAGTACTTC.

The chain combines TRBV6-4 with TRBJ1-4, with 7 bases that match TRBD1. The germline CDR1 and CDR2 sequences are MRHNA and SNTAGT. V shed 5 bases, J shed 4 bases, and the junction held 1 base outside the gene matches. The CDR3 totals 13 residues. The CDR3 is CASSRDSNEKLFF. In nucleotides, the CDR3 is TGTGCCAGCAGTCGGGACAGTAATGAAAAACTGTTTTTT.

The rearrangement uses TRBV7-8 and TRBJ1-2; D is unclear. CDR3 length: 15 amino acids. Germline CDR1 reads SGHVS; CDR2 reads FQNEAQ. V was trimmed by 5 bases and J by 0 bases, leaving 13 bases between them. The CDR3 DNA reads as TGTGCCAGCAGCCAAAGCCCCGCGTCTAACTATGGCTACACCTTC. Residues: CASSQSPASNYGYTF.

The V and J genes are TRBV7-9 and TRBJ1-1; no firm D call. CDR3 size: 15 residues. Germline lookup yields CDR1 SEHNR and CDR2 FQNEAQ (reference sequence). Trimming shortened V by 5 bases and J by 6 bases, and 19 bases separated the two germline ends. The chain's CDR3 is CASSPVWARSAEAFF. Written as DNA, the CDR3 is TGTGCCAGCAGCCCCGTGTGGGCTCGGAGCGCTGAAGCTTTCTTT.

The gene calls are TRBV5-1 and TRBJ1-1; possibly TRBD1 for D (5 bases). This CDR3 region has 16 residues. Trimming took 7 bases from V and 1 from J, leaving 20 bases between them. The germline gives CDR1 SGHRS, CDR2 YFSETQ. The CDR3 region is CASFGAPSEKNTEAFF. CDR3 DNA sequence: TGCGCCAGCTTCGGGGCCCCCAGCGAAAAGAACACTGAAGCTTTCTTT.

This CDR3 reads CASSLVGGSNTGELFF. The CDR3 DNA reads as TGTGCCAGCAGCTTAGTTGGGGGGAGCAACACCGGGGAGCTGTTTTTT. The chain uses TRBV11-3 and TRBJ2-2, with a tentative D call TRBD2 (6 bases). V lost 1 base and J lost 2, with 11 bases in between. Germline values: CDR1 SGHNT, CDR2 YENEEA. This CDR3 has 16 residues.

The CDR3 sequence: CASSLQALSSYNEQFF. The CDR3 DNA reads TGTGCCAGCAGCCTTCAAGCCCTGAGCTCCTACAATGAGCAGTTCTTC. J is TRBJ2-1 and V is TRBV11-2; D gene uncertain. Germline values: CDR1 SGHAT, CDR2 FQNNGV. The CDR3 covers 16 residues. V gave up 5 bases and J gave up 0 bases, with 14 bases separating them.

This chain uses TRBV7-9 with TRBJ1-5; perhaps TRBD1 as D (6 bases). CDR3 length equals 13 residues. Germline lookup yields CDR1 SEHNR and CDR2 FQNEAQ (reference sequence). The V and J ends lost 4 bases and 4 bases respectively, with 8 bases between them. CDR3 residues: CASSSGQNQPQHF. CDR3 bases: TGTGCCAGCAGCTCCGGACAGAATCAGCCCCAGCATTTT.

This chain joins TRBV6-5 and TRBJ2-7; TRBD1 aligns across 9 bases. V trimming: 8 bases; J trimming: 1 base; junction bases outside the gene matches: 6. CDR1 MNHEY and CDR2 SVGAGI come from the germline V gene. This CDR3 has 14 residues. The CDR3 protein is CASSLGTGSYEQYF. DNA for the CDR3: TGTGCCAGCTCCCTCGGGACAGGGTCCTACGAGCAGTACTTC.